These T cell receptor beta chains were read from a single sample in a study of blood T cell repertoires in COVID-19. Sequencing used immunoSEQ multiplex PCR; TCRdb keeps in-frame clones, though not all of them. The table lists 200,000 to 250,000 clones, 75% to 85% of them singletons. Sequenced input: PBMCs or T cells enriched from blood (not recorded which). The source is a man under 40 with acute COVID-19. Each CDR3 is given with its conserved first and last residue. Each record gives: J gene, D gene, clone size, V gene, CDR3 protein, CDR3 DNA. The D gene is left open where the match is weak. Clone size appears in some rows only: once, few, many, or a class for an expanded clone.

>TRBJ1-1|NA|NA|TRBV11-2
CASSLDAGNTEAFF
TGTGCCAGCAGCTTAGATGCAGGAAACACTGAAGCTTTCTTT
>TRBJ1-4|TRBD1|NA|TRBV7-6
CASSLGQGLFF
TGTGCCAGCAGCTTAGGACAGGGGCTGTTTTTT
>TRBJ2-7|TRBD1|NA|TRBV12-5
CASGQGVGEQYF
TGTGCTAGCGGACAGGGAGTGGGGGAGCAGTACTTC
>TRBJ1-1|NA|NA|TRBV28
CASSFAGTEAFF
TGTGCCAGCAGTTTCGCGGGGACTGAAGCTTTCTTT
>TRBJ2-5|TRBD1|NA|TRBV7-2
CASSSLMARGLGETQYF
TGTGCCAGCAGCTCACTTATGGCCAGGGGGCTGGGAGAGACCCAGTACTTC
>TRBJ1-1|NA|NA|TRBV3-1/TRBV3-2
CASSQEGAGLSTEAFF
TGTGCCAGCAGCCAAGAGGGGGCAGGATTAAGCACTGAAGCTTTCTTT
>TRBJ2-3|NA|NA|TRBV18
CASSPYTDTQYF
TGTGCCAGCTCACCATACACAGATACGCAGTATTTT
>TRBJ2-3|NA|NA|TRBV7-6
CASSRIFTGLGADTQYF
TGTGCCAGCAGCCGGATCTTTACAGGGCTAGGAGCAGATACGCAGTATTTT
>TRBJ1-2|TRBD1|many|TRBV11-2
CASSPGQGRYGYTF
TGTGCCAGCAGCCCGGGACAGGGGAGGTATGGCTACACCTTC
>TRBJ1-1|NA|NA|TRBV19
CASSVGQNTEAFF
TGTGCCAGTAGTGTCGGACAGAACACTGAAGCTTTCTTT
>TRBJ2-7|TRBD2|NA|TRBV30
CACGTSGPYEQYF
TGTGCCTGTGGGACTAGCGGCCCCTACGAGCAGTACTTC
>TRBJ1-4|TRBD1|NA|TRBV29-1
CSAGDRWVEKLFF
TGCAGCGCTGGGGACAGATGGGTTGAAAAACTGTTTTTT
>TRBJ2-1|NA|few|TRBV19
CASSTRLVDNEQFF
TGTGCCAGTAGTACCCGGCTAGTGGACAATGAGCAGTTCTTC
>TRBJ1-1|NA|NA|TRBV27
CASTPWGGRVNTEAFF
TGTGCCAGCACACCCTGGGGGGGACGGGTAAACACTGAAGCTTTCTTT
>TRBJ2-7|TRBD1|NA|TRBV11-2
CASSLLGQSYEQYF
TGTGCCAGCAGCTTATTGGGACAGAGCTACGAGCAGTACTTC
>TRBJ1-2|TRBD1|NA|TRBV5-1
CASSTDRDGYTF
TGCGCCAGCAGCACGGACAGGGATGGCTACACCTTC
>TRBJ1-6|NA|many|TRBV27
CASRVGGTNSPLHF
TGTGCCAGCAGAGTCGGAGGGACTAATTCACCCCTCCACTTT
>TRBJ2-1|TRBD2|NA|TRBV5-1
CASTPSGGAREQFF
TGCGCCAGCACTCCTAGCGGGGGGGCCCGCGAGCAGTTCTTC
>TRBJ2-7|TRBD1|NA|TRBV7-9
CASSLATTPGTGTEQYF
TGTGCCAGCAGCTTAGCGACCACACCCGGGACAGGGACCGAGCAGTACTTC
>TRBJ1-6|NA|NA|TRBV5-6
CASTYSGGYNSPLHF
TGTGCCAGCACCTATTCCGGGGGCTATAATTCACCCCTCCACTTT
>TRBJ1-1|TRBD1|NA|TRBV6-1
CASSERQGNTEAFF
TGTGCCAGCAGTGAAAGACAGGGGAACACTGAAGCTTTCTTT
>TRBJ2-7|NA|few|TRBV7-9
CASSLASGWYEQYF
TGTGCCAGCAGCTTAGCTTCAGGGTGGTACGAGCAGTACTTC
>TRBJ1-5|NA|NA|TRBV12-3/TRBV12-4
CASREQTDQPQHF
TGTGCCAGCAGGGAACAGACCGACCAGCCCCAGCATTTT
>TRBJ2-7|TRBD1|NA|TRBV5-1
CASSPGGTGDHEQYF
TGCGCCAGCAGCCCCGGCGGGACAGGGGACCACGAGCAGTACTTC
>TRBJ1-1|NA|NA|TRBV10-1
CASSPGAGLLNTEAFF
TGCGCCAGCAGTCCTGGGGCAGGCCTTTTGAACACTGAAGCTTTCTTT
>TRBJ2-7|TRBD2|once|TRBV5-5
CASSLWGLAGASASYEQYF
TGTGCCAGCAGCTTGTGGGGACTAGCGGGGGCCTCCGCATCCTACGAGCAGTACTTC
>TRBJ2-7|NA|NA|TRBV6-5
CASSYSHSMDEQYF
TGTGCCAGCAGTTACTCGCACAGCATGGACGAGCAGTACTTC
>TRBJ1-1|NA|once|TRBV10-3
CASQGLERNTEAFF
TGTGCCTCCCAGGGGCTGGAGAGGAACACTGAAGCTTTCTTT
>TRBJ1-6|TRBD1|NA|TRBV30
CAWTGTGLYNSPLHF
TGTGCCTGGACCGGGACAGGGCTCTATAATTCACCCCTCCACTTT
>TRBJ1-1|NA|NA|TRBV2
CASSEAERGRTEAFF
TGTGCCAGCAGTGAGGCGGAGAGGGGGAGAACTGAAGCTTTCTTT
>TRBJ1-2|TRBD1|NA|TRBV20-1
CSASVTGDGYTF
TGCAGTGCTAGTGTGACAGGGGATGGCTACACCTTC
>TRBJ2-3|TRBD2|NA|TRBV9
CASSVAGGGALDTQYF
TGTGCCAGCAGCGTCGCGGGCGGGGGGGCCTTGGATACGCAGTATTTT
>TRBJ2-3|TRBD2|NA|TRBV7-2
CASSLVGGGASDTQYF
TGTGCCAGCAGCTTAGTCGGCGGGGGGGCGTCAGATACGCAGTATTTT
>TRBJ1-5|TRBD1|NA|TRBV5-4
CASSQDRGSNQPQHF
TGTGCCAGCAGTCAGGACAGGGGAAGCAATCAGCCCCAGCATTTT
>TRBJ1-4|NA|NA|TRBV19
CASRLTGIEKLFF
TGTGCCAGTCGACTTACAGGGATTGAAAAACTGTTTTTT
>TRBJ1-1|NA|NA|TRBV6-5
CASSYSRNTEAFF
TGTGCCAGCAGTTACTCGAGAAACACTGAAGCTTTCTTT
>TRBJ2-7|NA|NA|TRBV5-1
CASSLWSDSITYEQYF
TGCGCCAGCAGCTTGTGGTCGGACTCCATCACCTACGAGCAGTACTTC
>TRBJ2-7|NA|NA|TRBV9
CASSPTGSGALDYEQYF
TGTGCCAGCAGCCCTACCGGGTCAGGGGCGCTCGACTACGAGCAGTACTTC
>TRBJ1-1|NA|NA|TRBV3-1/TRBV3-2
CASSQDLGVSTEAFF
TGTGCCAGCAGCCAAGATCTAGGGGTTAGCACTGAAGCTTTCTTT
>TRBJ2-5|TRBD2|once|TRBV7-4
CASSPAQRGSGEETQYF
TGTGCCAGCAGCCCCGCGCAGAGGGGTAGCGGGGAAGAGACCCAGTACTTC
>TRBJ1-3|NA|NA|TRBV4-1
CASSLLIGGSATIYF
TGCGCCAGCAGCCTCCTGATTGGGGGGAGTGCCACCATATATTTT
>TRBJ2-5|TRBD1|NA|TRBV2
CASSERGQGWETQYF
TGTGCCAGCAGTGAAAGGGGACAGGGTTGGGAGACCCAGTACTTC
>TRBJ1-2|NA|NA|TRBV10-3
CAISNREFEFTF
TGTGCCATCAGTAACCGGGAGTTTGAGTTCACCTTC
>TRBJ2-3|TRBD1|NA|TRBV2
CVSLGGTTSTDTQYF
TGTGTCTCTCTAGGGGGCACAACTAGCACAGATACGCAGTATTTT
>TRBJ2-7|NA|NA|TRBV28
CASSVQGKGHEQYF
TGTGCCAGCAGTGTCCAGGGAAAAGGGCACGAGCAGTACTTC
>TRBJ2-5|NA|once|TRBV13
CASSLGRGRQETQYF
TGTGCCAGCAGCTTAGGCAGAGGCCGCCAAGAGACCCAGTACTTC
>TRBJ2-2|NA|NA|TRBV9
CASSVATSTGELFF
TGTGCCAGCAGCGTAGCGACTTCCACCGGGGAGCTGTTTTTT
>TRBJ2-7|NA|NA|TRBV18
CASSQESPRGLEQYF
TGTGCCAGCTCACAAGAATCCCCGCGGGGGCTCGAGCAGTACTTC
>TRBJ1-2|NA|NA|TRBV7-9
CASSSGTMLYTF
TGTGCCAGCAGCTCCGGGACAATGCTGTACACCTTC
>TRBJ1-2|NA|NA|TRBV9
CASSVGPSYGYTF
TGTGCCAGCAGCGTAGGCCCGAGCTATGGCTACACCTTC